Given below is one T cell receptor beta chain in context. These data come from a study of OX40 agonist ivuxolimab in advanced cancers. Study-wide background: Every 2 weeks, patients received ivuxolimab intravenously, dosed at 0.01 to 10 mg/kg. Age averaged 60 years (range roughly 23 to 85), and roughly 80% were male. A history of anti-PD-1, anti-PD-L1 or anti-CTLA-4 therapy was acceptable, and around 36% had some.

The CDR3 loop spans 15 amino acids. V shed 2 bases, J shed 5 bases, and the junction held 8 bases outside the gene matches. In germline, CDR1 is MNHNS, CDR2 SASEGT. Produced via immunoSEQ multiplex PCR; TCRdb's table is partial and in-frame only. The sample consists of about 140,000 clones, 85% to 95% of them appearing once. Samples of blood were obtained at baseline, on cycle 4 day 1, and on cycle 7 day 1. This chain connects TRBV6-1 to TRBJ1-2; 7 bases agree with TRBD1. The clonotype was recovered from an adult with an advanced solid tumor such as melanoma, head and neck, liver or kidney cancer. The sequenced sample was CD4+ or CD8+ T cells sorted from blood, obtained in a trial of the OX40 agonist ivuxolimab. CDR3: CASSERDSRTYGYTF. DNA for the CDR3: TGTGCCAGCAGTGAAAGGGACAGCCGTACTTATGGCTACACCTTC.